This is a list of T cell receptor beta chains from one sample in a study of blood T cells in healthy people across ages. One entry per CDR3 protein, called by TCRdb with MiXCR from the 5' RACE reads. Here the sample spans fewer than 700,000 distinct CDR3 sequences, 40% to 45% being singletons. Input material: blood. These receptor sequences come from a man aged 80 or over in good health. The CDR3 runs from the conserved cysteine through the conserved F or W. D genes are given only for firm matches. Some rows have no size entry. The others give once, few or many, or a class for an expanded clone.

j_gene	abundance	v_gene	d_gene	CDR3aa	CDR3nt
TRBJ2-7	-	TRBV12-3/TRBV12-4	-	CASILQGGCEQYF	TGTGCCAGCATTTTACAGGGAGGGTGCGAGCAGTACTTC
TRBJ2-1	-	TRBV6-2/TRBV6-3	-	CASSYRLEQFF	TGTGCCAGCAGTTACAGACTGGAGCAGTTCTTC
TRBJ1-2	-	TRBV6-2/TRBV6-3	-	CASSYQGMGYGYTF	TGTGCCAGCAGTTACCAGGGAATGGGCTATGGCTACACCTTC
TRBJ2-5	many	TRBV4-2	TRBD2	CASSFDSGGAYNEQYF	TGTGCCAGCAGCTTCGATAGCGGGGGGGCATACAATGAGCAGTACTTC
TRBJ2-7	-	TRBV27	-	CASSLRQGWAYNEQYF	TGTGCCAGCAGTTTACGGCAGGGTTGGGCCTACAATGAGCAGTACTTC
TRBJ2-5	-	TRBV5-1	-	CASPHRLVQTQYF	TGCGCCAGTCCTCACAGGCTGGTACAGACCCAGTACTTC
TRBJ2-7	-	TRBV11-2	-	CASGVPGLYEQYF	TGTGCCAGCGGAGTCCCGGGGTTGTACGAGCAGTACTTC
TRBJ2-6	few	TRBV7-9	TRBD2	CASSLSGGTGANVLTF	TGTGCCAGCAGCTTATCGGGAGGGACTGGGGCCAACGTCCTGACTTTC
TRBJ2-3	-	TRBV5-1	TRBD1	CASSRTGGATDTQYF	TGCGCCAGCAGCCGGACAGGGGGCGCGACAGATACGCAGTATTTT
TRBJ2-3	few	TRBV6-1	TRBD2	CASGRTSGSVTDTQYF	TGTGCCAGCGGACGGACTAGCGGGAGTGTGACAGATACGCAGTATTTT
TRBJ2-1	-	TRBV9	TRBD2	CASSVGASGNNEQFF	TGTGCCAGCAGCGTAGGTGCTAGCGGGAACAATGAGCAGTTCTTC
TRBJ2-5	-	TRBV7-2	TRBD2	CASSPRLAGGWGIETQYF	TGTGCCAGCAGCCCTCGACTAGCGGGGGGCTGGGGGATAGAGACCCAGTACTTC
TRBJ2-7	few	TRBV7-2	-	CASSSTGPWEQYF	TGTGCCAGCAGTTCCACTGGGCCCTGGGAGCAGTACTTC
TRBJ2-5	few	TRBV3-1	TRBD1	CASSQGDRTYF	TGTGCCAGCAGCCAAGGGGACAGGACGTACTTC